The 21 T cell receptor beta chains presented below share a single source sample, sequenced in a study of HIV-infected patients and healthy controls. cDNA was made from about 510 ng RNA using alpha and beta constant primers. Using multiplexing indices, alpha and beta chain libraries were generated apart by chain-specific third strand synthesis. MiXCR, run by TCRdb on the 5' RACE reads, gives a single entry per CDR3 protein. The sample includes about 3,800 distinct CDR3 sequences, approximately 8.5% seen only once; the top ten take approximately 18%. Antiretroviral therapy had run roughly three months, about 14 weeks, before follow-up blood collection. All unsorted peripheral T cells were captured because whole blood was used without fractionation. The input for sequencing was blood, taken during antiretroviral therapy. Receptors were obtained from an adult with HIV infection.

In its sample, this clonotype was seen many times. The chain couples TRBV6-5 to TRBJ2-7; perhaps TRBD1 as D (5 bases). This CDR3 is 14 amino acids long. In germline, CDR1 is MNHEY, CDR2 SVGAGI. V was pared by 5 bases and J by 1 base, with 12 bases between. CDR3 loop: CASSRSQGSYEQYF. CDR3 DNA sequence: TGTGCCAGCAGTCGGTCCCAGGGTTCCTACGAGCAGTACTTC.

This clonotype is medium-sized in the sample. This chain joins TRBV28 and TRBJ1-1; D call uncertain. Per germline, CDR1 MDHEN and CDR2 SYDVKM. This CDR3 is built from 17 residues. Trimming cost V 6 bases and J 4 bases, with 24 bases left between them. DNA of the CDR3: TGTGCCAGCAGGGGAGAGGGCTTCAGAAGGGTGCGCACTGAAGCTTTCTTT. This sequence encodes CASRGEGFRRVRTEAFF.

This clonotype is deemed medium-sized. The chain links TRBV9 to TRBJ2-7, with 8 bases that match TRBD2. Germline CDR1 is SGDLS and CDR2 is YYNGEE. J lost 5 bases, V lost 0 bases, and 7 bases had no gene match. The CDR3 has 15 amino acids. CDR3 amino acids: CASSVGAGARDEQYV. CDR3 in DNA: TGTGCCAGCAGCGTAGGAGCGGGGGCCCGCGACGAGCAGTACGTC.

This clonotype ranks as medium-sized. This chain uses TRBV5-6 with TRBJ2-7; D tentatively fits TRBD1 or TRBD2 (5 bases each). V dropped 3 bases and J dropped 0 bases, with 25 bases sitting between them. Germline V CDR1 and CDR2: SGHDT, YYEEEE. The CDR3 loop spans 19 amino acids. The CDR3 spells CASSSLGTFPMTSSYEQYV. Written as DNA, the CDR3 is TGTGCCAGCAGCTCTCTCGGGACGTTCCCGATGACGAGCTCCTACGAGCAGTACGTC.

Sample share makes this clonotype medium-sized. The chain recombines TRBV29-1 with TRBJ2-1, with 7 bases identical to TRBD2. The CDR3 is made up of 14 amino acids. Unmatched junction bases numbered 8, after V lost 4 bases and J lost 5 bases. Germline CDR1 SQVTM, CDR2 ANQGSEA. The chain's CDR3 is CSVGSARGDNEQFF. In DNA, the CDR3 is TGCAGCGTTGGATCTGCCCGGGGGGACAATGAGCAGTTCTTC.

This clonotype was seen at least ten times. The chain's CDR3 is CASSFRTSFPQETQYF. The CDR3 DNA reads as TGTGCCAGCAGCTTTCGTACTAGTTTTCCTCAAGAGACCCAGTACTTC. The chain joins TRBV7-9 to TRBJ2-5; D perhaps matches TRBD2 (5 bases). Trimming took 3 bases from V and 2 from J, leaving 16 bases between them. CDR1 is SEHNR and CDR2 is FQNEAQ in the germline V gene (reference sequence). The CDR3 loop spans 16 amino acids.

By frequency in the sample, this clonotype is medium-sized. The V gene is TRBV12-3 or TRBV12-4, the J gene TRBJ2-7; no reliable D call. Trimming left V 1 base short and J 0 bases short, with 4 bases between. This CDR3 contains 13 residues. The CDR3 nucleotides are TGTGCCAGCAGTTTAGGGGCCTCCTACGAGCAGTACTTC. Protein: CASSLGASYEQYF.

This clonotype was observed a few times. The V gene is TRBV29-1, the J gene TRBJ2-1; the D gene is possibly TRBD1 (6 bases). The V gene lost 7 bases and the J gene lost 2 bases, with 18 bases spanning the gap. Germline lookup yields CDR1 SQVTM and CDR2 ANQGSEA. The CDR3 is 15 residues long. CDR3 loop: CSAKPRDNPYNEQFF. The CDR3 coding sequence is TGCAGCGCCAAACCCCGGGACAACCCCTACAATGAGCAGTTCTTC.

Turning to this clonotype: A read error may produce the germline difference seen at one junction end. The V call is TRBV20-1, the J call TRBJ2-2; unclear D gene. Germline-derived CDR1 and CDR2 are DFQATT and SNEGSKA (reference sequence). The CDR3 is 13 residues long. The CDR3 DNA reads TGCAGTGCTAGAGAAGGTGGCACCAGGGAGCTGTTTTTT. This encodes CSAREGGTRELFF.

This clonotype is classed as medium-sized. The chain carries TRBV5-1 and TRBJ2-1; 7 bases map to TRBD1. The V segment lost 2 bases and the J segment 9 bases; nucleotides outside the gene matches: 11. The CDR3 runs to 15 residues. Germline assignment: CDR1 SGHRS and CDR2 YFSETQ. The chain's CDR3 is CASSFGQAILGEQFF. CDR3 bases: TGCGCCAGCAGCTTTGGACAGGCCATTTTAGGTGAGCAGTTCTTC.

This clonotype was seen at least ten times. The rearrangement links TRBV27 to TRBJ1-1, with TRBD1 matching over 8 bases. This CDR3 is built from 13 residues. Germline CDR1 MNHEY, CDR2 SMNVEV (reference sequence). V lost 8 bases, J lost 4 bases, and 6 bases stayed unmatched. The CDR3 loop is CASRAGGITEAFF. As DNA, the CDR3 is TGTGCCAGCCGGGCAGGGGGCATCACTGAAGCTTTCTTT.

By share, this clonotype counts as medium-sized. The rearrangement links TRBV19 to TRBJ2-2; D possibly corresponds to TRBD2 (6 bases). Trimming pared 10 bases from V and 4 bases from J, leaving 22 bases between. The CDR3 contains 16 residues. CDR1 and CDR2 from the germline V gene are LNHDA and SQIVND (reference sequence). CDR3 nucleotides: TGTGCCACCCTTCCGGGAGAGCGGAGGAGCACCGGGGAGCTGTTTTTT. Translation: CATLPGERRSTGELFF.

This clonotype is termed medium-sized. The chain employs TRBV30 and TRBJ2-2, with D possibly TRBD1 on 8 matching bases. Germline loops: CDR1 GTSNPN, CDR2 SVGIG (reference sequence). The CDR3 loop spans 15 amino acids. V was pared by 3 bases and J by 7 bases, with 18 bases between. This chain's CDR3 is CAWRKPDREGGELFF. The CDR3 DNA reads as TGTGCCTGGAGAAAACCGGACAGGGAGGGCGGGGAGCTGTTTTTT.

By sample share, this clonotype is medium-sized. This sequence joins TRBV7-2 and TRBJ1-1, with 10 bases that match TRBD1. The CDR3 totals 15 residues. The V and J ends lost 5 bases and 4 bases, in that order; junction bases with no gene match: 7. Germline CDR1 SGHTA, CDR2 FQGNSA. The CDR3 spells CASSRAGQGTTEAFF. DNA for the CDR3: TGTGCCAGCAGCCGAGCGGGACAGGGGACCACTGAAGCTTTCTTT.

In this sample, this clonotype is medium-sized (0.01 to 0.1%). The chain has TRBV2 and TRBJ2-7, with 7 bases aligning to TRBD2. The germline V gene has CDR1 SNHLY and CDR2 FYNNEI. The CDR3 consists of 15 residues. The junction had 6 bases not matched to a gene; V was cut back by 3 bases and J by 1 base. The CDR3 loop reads CASSDESSGSYEQYF. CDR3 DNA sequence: TGTGCCAGCAGTGATGAGTCTAGCGGATCCTACGAGCAGTACTTC.

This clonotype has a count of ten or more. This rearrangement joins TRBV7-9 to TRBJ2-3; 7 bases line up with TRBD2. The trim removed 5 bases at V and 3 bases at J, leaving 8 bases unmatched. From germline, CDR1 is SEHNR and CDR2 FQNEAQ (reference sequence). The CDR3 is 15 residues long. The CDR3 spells CASSLSGEGTDTQYF. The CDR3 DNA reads TGTGCCAGCAGCCTGAGCGGGGAGGGAACAGATACGCAGTATTTT.

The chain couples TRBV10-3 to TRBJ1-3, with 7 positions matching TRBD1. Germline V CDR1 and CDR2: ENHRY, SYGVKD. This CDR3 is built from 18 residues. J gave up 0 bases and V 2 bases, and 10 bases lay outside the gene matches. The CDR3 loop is CAISERTEQGPSGNTIYF. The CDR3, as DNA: TGTGCCATCAGTGAGAGAACCGAACAGGGGCCCTCTGGAAACACCATATATTTT.

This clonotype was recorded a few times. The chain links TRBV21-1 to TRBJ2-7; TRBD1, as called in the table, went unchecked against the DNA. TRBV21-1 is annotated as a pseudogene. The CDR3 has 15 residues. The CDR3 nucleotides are TGTGCCAGCAGCAAACTCCGGGACAGGGTCTACGAGCAGTACGTC. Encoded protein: CASSKLRDRVYEQYV.

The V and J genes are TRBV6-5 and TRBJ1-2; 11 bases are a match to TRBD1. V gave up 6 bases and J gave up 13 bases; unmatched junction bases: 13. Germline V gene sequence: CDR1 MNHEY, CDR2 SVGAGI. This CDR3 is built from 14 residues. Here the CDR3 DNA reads TGTGCCAGCAGAGCCACCGGGACAGGGGGGTTGGGCACCTTC. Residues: CASRATGTGGLGTF.

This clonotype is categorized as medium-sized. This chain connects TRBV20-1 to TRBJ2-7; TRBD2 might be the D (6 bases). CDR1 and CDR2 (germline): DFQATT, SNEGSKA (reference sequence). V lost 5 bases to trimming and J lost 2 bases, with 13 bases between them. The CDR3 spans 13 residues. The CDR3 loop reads CSAPSTGAYEQYF. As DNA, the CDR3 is TGCAGTGCTCCATCGACGGGGGCCTACGAGCAGTACTTC.

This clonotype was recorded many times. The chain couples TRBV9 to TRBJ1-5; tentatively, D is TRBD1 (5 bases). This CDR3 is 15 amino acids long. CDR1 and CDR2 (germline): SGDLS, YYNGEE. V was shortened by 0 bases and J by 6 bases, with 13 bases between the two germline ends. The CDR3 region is CASSVAGVQGQPQHF. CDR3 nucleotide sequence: TGTGCCAGCAGCGTAGCGGGGGTACAAGGTCAGCCCCAGCATTTT.